What follows are 24 T cell receptor beta chains derived from one specimen sequenced in a study of cytomegalovirus exposure and HLA in healthy donors. 13 Jbeta primers and 60 Vbeta primers were used for the PCR. Here immunoSEQ multiplex PCR was the method, and the copy in TCRdb shows in-frame clones only, minus some. The repertoire holds 220,000 or so clones, under 80% seen once, with 1.8% in the top ten. Specimen: PBMCs. The receptors come from a woman aged 25 to 39 in good health and CMV-seronegative.

The rearrangement joins TRBV11-2 to TRBJ2-4; D remains ambiguous. Trimming removed 5 bases at V and 0 bases at J, with 11 bases between. CDR3 size: 15 residues. The germline V gene has CDR1 SGHAT and CDR2 FQNNGV. The CDR3 spells CASSPIIAAKNIQYF. DNA for the CDR3: TGTGCCAGCAGCCCTATAATAGCAGCCAAAAACATTCAGTACTTC.

The chain's CDR3 is CASKGLAGLNPYEQYF. The CDR3 nucleotides read TGTGCCAGCAAGGGACTAGCGGGGCTCAACCCCTACGAGCAGTACTTC. The chain carries TRBV2 and TRBJ2-7; 13 nucleotides align to TRBD2. The CDR3 is made up of 16 amino acids. Trimming at V came to 7 bases and at J to 2 bases, leaving 8 bases not matched to a gene. Germline CDR1 and CDR2: SNHLY and FYNNEI.

Here the CDR3 reads CASSLTRDGDRGQYF. As DNA, the CDR3 is TGTGCCAGCAGCTTGACGAGAGACGGTGACAGGGGGCAGTACTTC. The chain has TRBV5-6 and TRBJ2-7, with 8 bases matching TRBD1. The junction had 12 bases not matched to a gene; V was cut back by 1 base and J by 9 bases. The CDR3 covers 15 residues. Per the germline V gene, CDR1 is SGHDT and CDR2 is YYEEEE.

This clone came up once. The V gene is TRBV7-9, the J gene TRBJ1-1, with unresolved D. Trimming removed 5 bases at V and 0 bases at J, with 13 bases between. The CDR3 loop spans 15 amino acids. Germline V gives CDR1 SEHNR, CDR2 FQNEAQ (reference sequence). The CDR3 DNA is TGTGCCAGCAGCCCCCGTGGCCAGATGAACACTGAAGCTTTCTTT. This codes for CASSPRGQMNTEAFF.

This clone appeared a single time. CDR3 loop: CASSLEPLDIQYF. The CDR3 region has the DNA TGTGCCAGCAGCTTAGAGCCCTTGGACATTCAGTACTTC. This chain connects TRBV7-8 to TRBJ2-4; D not certain. V lost 1 base and J 8 bases, leaving 9 bases between the germline ends. Germline V gene sequence: CDR1 SGHVS, CDR2 FQNEAQ. The CDR3 contains 13 residues.

The CDR3 spells CASSGQGQLYTDTQYF. The CDR3 DNA reads TGTGCCAGCAGCGGGCAGGGACAGCTGTACACAGATACGCAGTATTTT. The genes are TRBV9 and TRBJ2-3; 7 positions match TRBD1. The germline gives CDR1 SGDLS, CDR2 YYNGEE. J gave up 2 bases and V 3 bases, and 9 bases lay outside the gene matches. The CDR3 totals 16 residues.

With regard to this clone: At one end, the junction sequence differs from germline, possibly due to a read error. V and J are TRBV18 and TRBJ2-1; TRBD2 matches 8 bases. The CDR3 loop spans 17 amino acids. Germline CDR1 and CDR2: KGHSH and LQKENI. The CDR3 sequence: CVSSPVLSSGGYNEQFF. The CDR3 DNA follows: TGTGTCAGCTCACCAGTTCTGTCAAGCGGGGGCTACAATGAGCAGTTCTTC.

The V gene is TRBV5-5, the J gene TRBJ2-2; 13 bases are shared with TRBD2. The V gene end was trimmed by 4 bases and the J gene end by 6 bases; junction bases not matched to a gene: 3. In germline, CDR1 is SGHKS, CDR2 YYEKEE (reference sequence). The CDR3 extends over 15 amino acids. DNA for the CDR3: TGTGCCAGCAGCCCTGGACTAGCGGGGGCCGGGGAGCTGTTTTTT. Amino acids: CASSPGLAGAGELFF.

The V and J genes are TRBV29-1 and TRBJ2-3; 8 positions agree with TRBD1. The CDR3 is 14 residues long. In germline, CDR1 is SQVTM, CDR2 ANQGSEA. Trimming took 4 bases from V and 6 from J; bases not matched to a gene: 9. The DNA of the CDR3 is TGCAGCGTTGGCCTCGGGACAGGTTGGGATACGCAGTATTTT. It encodes CSVGLGTGWDTQYF.

The gene calls are TRBV11-3 and TRBJ2-1, with 10 bases aligning to TRBD2. This CDR3 comprises 15 residues. Per the germline V gene, CDR1 is SGHNT and CDR2 is YENEEA. The junction had 9 bases not matched to a gene; V was cut back by 4 bases and J by 9 bases. The CDR3 spells CASSWASGSGGEQFF. The DNA for the CDR3 is TGTGCCAGCAGCTGGGCTAGCGGGAGTGGAGGTGAGCAGTTCTTC. Looking up the rest from reference TRBV11-3 and TRBJ2-1 gives the full variable domain: EAGVVQSPRYKIIEKKQPVAFWCNPISGHNTLYWYLQNLGQGPELLIRYENEEAVDDSQLPKDRFSAERLKGVDSTLKIQPAELGDSAVYLCASSWASGSGGEQFFGPGTRLTVL.

The V and J genes are TRBV19 and TRBJ2-5; 8 bases align to TRBD2. This CDR3 has 16 residues. J was trimmed by 1 base and V by 5 bases; bases with no gene match: 9. CDR1 is LNHDA and CDR2 is SQIVND in the germline V gene (reference sequence). The CDR3, as DNA: TGTGCCAGTAGTTGGAGCGGGAGTGGTTTCCAAGAGACCCAGTACTTC. Translating it yields CASSWSGSGFQETQYF.

This clone was found once. The chain employs TRBV11-2 and TRBJ1-1; 9 bases agree with TRBD1. CDR1 SGHAT and CDR2 FQNNGV come from the germline V gene. Trimming removed 5 bases from V and 6 bases from J; junction bases left unmatched: 4. This CDR3 has 13 amino acids. The CDR3 is CASSRQGEAEAFF. The CDR3 nucleotides are TGTGCCAGCAGCCGACAGGGGGAAGCTGAAGCTTTCTTT.

The chain couples TRBV11-2 to TRBJ2-7; D might be TRBD2 (5 bases). Germline V gene sequence: CDR1 SGHAT, CDR2 FQNNGV. V lost 7 bases and J lost 0, with 10 bases in between. CDR3 size: 13 residues. CDR3 residues: CASKDWSSYEQYF. CDR3 DNA: TGTGCCAGCAAGGACTGGAGCTCCTACGAGCAGTACTTC.

This clone was observed a handful of times. The chain uses TRBV5-4 and TRBJ2-1, with 11 bases that match TRBD2. CDR3 length equals 15 residues. After removal of 0 bases from V and 10 bases from J, the junction contained 6 bases not matched to a gene. The germline V gene encodes CDR1 SGHNT and CDR2 YYREEE (reference sequence). The CDR3 region is CASSLGLAGSREQFF. CDR3 nucleotides: TGTGCCAGCAGCTTGGGACTAGCGGGGTCTCGGGAGCAGTTCTTC.

This clone is a singleton in its sample. Here the CDR3 DNA reads TGTGCCAGCAGCCTGGACACGATTGAAGCTTTCTTT. Residues: CASSLDTIEAFF. This chain links TRBV16 with TRBJ1-1, with D perhaps TRBD1 (5 bases). The germline V gene has CDR1 KGHSY and CDR2 FQNENV. V was cut by 4 bases and J by 7 bases, with 10 bases left in between. The CDR3 runs 12 residues.

This chain uses TRBV19 with TRBJ2-5, with TRBD2 matching 12 bases. The V gene's germline CDR1 is LNHDA and CDR2 SQIVND (reference sequence). The CDR3 is made up of 19 amino acids. Losses at the gene ends were 5 bases for V and 2 bases for J; bases not matched to a gene: 15. CDR3 DNA sequence: TGTGCCAGTAGTCCGCCCCCCGGGACTAGCGGGCTCCTGCAAGAGACCCAGTACTTC. It codes for CASSPPPGTSGLLQETQYF. Combining the CDR3 with reference TRBV19 and TRBJ2-5 gives the whole variable domain DGGITQSPKYLFRKEGQNVTLSCEQNLNHDAMYWYRQDPGQGLRLIYYSQIVNDFQKGDIAEGYSVSREKKESFPLTVTSAQKNPTAFYLCASSPPPGTSGLLQETQYFGPGTRLLVL.

V usage is TRBV4-1 and J usage is TRBJ1-1; maybe TRBD1 (5 bases). The CDR3 spans 14 residues. Germline V lookup: CDR1 MGHRA, CDR2 YSYEKL. The V gene lost 0 bases and the J gene lost 6 bases, with 11 bases spanning the gap. The CDR3, as DNA: TGCGCCAGCAGCCAAGATCTGGGGCAGGCTGAAGCTTTCTTT. It translates to CASSQDLGQAEAFF.

The chain combines TRBV7-2 with TRBJ2-3; D is unresolved. V dropped 2 bases and J dropped 3 bases, with 6 bases sitting between them. Germline V gene lookup returns CDR1 SGHTA and CDR2 FQGNSA. This CDR3 is 13 amino acids long. CDR3 in DNA: TGTGCCAGCAGCTTACCCGGGACAGATACGCAGTATTTT. This encodes CASSLPGTDTQYF.

Notes on this clone: The junction and the germline gene differ at one end; a read error may be behind it. The CDR3 is CGSIPWRFPSNTGELFF. The CDR3 DNA sequence: TGTGGCAGCATCCCCTGGCGGTTTCCGTCGAACACCGGGGAGCTGTTTTTT. V and J are TRBV7-9 and TRBJ2-2; no firm D call. Germline CDR1 SEHNR, CDR2 FQNEAQ (reference sequence). This CDR3 is 17 amino acids long.

The chain employs TRBV10-3 and TRBJ2-3; maybe TRBD1 (6 bases). The V gene's germline CDR1 is ENHRY and CDR2 SYGVKD. CDR3 length: 15 residues. Trimming removed 4 bases from V and 1 base from J, with 12 bases in between. The CDR3 spells CAISVGGSGTDTQYF. The CDR3 nucleotides are TGTGCCATCAGTGTAGGGGGTTCGGGCACAGATACGCAGTATTTT.

The chain uses TRBV7-9 and TRBJ1-3, with D unresolved. The CDR3 runs to 14 residues. Looked up from germline, CDR1 is SEHNR and CDR2 is FQNEAQ (reference sequence). The V end lost 5 bases, the J end lost 2 bases, and 10 bases lay between the germline ends. Here the CDR3 reads CASSPPGTGNTIYF. The CDR3 region has the DNA TGTGCCAGCAGCCCCCCGGGGACTGGAAACACCATATATTTT.

This sequence joins TRBV11-1 and TRBJ1-1, with TRBD1 matching 7 bases. The CDR3 totals 12 residues. In germline, CDR1 is SGHAT, CDR2 FQDESV (reference sequence). V gave up 4 bases and J gave up 10 bases; unmatched junction bases: 6. CDR3 sequence: CASSSTGLGAFF. The CDR3 DNA reads TGTGCCAGCAGCTCGACAGGGCTGGGAGCTTTCTTT.

This sequence joins TRBV4-1 and TRBJ2-1; TRBD2 aligns across 10 bases. J lost 4 bases, V lost 1 base, and 7 bases had no gene match. CDR3 size: 17 residues. Per germline, CDR1 MGHRA and CDR2 YSYEKL. CDR3 sequence (DNA): TGCGCCAGCAGCCAAGTAGAAGCGGGAGGGACTTACAATGAGCAGTTCTTC. This translates into CASSQVEAGGTYNEQFF.

This clone came up a few times. The chain couples TRBV2 to TRBJ2-4; TRBD2 agrees at 13 bases. V shed 6 bases and J 0 bases; nucleotides not matched to a gene: 5. The CDR3 runs to 17 residues. Germline CDR1 and CDR2: SNHLY and FYNNEI. The DNA of the CDR3 is TGTGCCAGCAGCGGGACTAGCGGGATCTTAGCCAAAAACATTCAGTACTTC. Protein product: CASSGTSGILAKNIQYF.